Each of the 17 T cell receptor beta chains below was sequenced from the same sample in a study of CD8+CD57+ T cells in acquired aplastic anemia listed by TCRdb under 2018. These reads were obtained on an Illumina HiSeq 2000. Profiling of TCR beta VDJ combinations and CDR3 sequences used genomic DNA as the template. Using fastp trimming at Q25 and MiXCR clonotype assembly, TCRdb reanalyzed the public sequencing data and kept in-frame beta chains. Here each entry gathers all rows of one CDR3 protein and keeps the most common genes and DNA. The sample yields 350,000 to 450,000 distinct CDR3 sequences; 55% to 70% were counted once. The top ten hold around 4% of the sample. The sequenced sample consisted of sorted CD4+, CD8+, or CD8+CD57+ T cells (not recorded which) from PBMCs. The receptors come from a human donor in good health, serving as a control.

The rearrangement links TRBV10-3 to TRBJ1-2, with D possibly TRBD1 on 6 matching bases. V lost 4 bases to trimming and J lost 6 bases, with 15 bases between them. Looked up from germline, CDR1 is ENHRY and CDR2 is SYGVKD. The CDR3 runs to 14 residues. CDR3 sequence (DNA): TGTGCCATCAGTGGGCCCGACAGGACAGATGGCTACACCTTC. It codes for CAISGPDRTDGYTF.

This clonotype was counted at least ten times. The chain has TRBV7-2 and TRBJ2-5; D is perhaps TRBD2 (6 bases). CDR1 is SGHTA and CDR2 is FQGNSA in the germline V gene. The CDR3 spans 13 residues. The V end lost 5 bases, the J end lost 3 bases, and 10 bases lay between the germline ends. The CDR3 sequence: CASSRGTKETQYF. Here the CDR3 DNA reads TGTGCCAGCAGCCGCGGGACCAAAGAGACCCAGTACTTC.

About this clonotype: Since the CDR3 does not end with the conserved phenylalanine or tryptophan, this likely comes from a read error. The DNA is omitted, as the CDR3 cannot be located on it reliably, and the CDR3 follows TCRdb's listing. This chain joins TRBV7-2 and TRBJ2-2; the DNA was not compared with TRBD1, the D call given in the table. Counting both end residues, the CDR3 totals 13 amino acids. Germline V gene lookup returns CDR1 SGHTA and CDR2 FQGNSA. The CDR3 region is CASSLAGNLNLPL.

This clonotype has more than one count but fewer than ten. The V call is TRBV2, the J call TRBJ1-1; D is unresolved. The V gene's germline CDR1 is SNHLY and CDR2 FYNNEI. The CDR3 extends over 13 amino acids. V shed 7 bases and J shed 3 bases, with 12 bases lying between them. The CDR3 is CASKENRDTEAFF. The CDR3, as DNA: TGTGCCAGCAAAGAAAACAGAGACACTGAAGCTTTCTTT.

This clonotype was counted at least ten times. The gene calls are TRBV6-1 and TRBJ2-3; 12 nucleotides line up with TRBD2. Germline CDR1 MNHNS, CDR2 SASEGT. The CDR3 is 15 amino acids. Germline trimming cut 7 bases from V and 1 base from J; bases unmatched to any gene: 3. The CDR3 nucleotides read TGTGCCAGCACCCGACTAGCGGGGGGCACAGATACGCAGTATTTT. Translated: CASTRLAGGTDTQYF.

V is TRBV29-1 and J is TRBJ2-3; 8 bases are shared with TRBD1. Germline loops: CDR1 SQVTM, CDR2 ANQGSEA. Trimming cost V 3 bases and J 2 bases; bases outside gene matches: 7. CDR3 size: 15 residues. The CDR3 is CSVDQGASVTDTQYF. As DNA, the CDR3 is TGCAGCGTTGATCAGGGGGCGAGTGTCACAGATACGCAGTATTTT.

Remarks on this clonotype: The junction departs from the called germline gene at one end, perhaps through a read error. The genes are TRBV7-3 and TRBJ1-2, with D uncertain. The CDR3 is 15 residues long. Germline V lookup: CDR1 SGHTA, CDR2 FQGTGA. The CDR3 DNA follows: TGTGCCGGCAGCTTACCGGAGAGAGGTATCTCCCCCTACACCTTC. Translation gives CAGSLPERGISPYTF.

The chain combines TRBV5-4 with TRBJ2-7; D unclear. V shed 8 bases and J shed 6 bases, with 21 bases lying between them. Germline lookup yields CDR1 SGHNT and CDR2 YYREEE (reference sequence). The CDR3 loop spans 14 amino acids. CDR3 amino acids: CASSLVELLSEQYF. The CDR3 DNA sequence: TGTGCCAGTAGTTTGGTAGAACTCCTAAGCGAGCAGTACTTC.

Comments on this clonotype: The junction does not match germline at one end; this may be a read error. This chain uses TRBV9 with TRBJ2-7, with D maybe TRBD1 (5 bases). The CDR3 extends over 14 amino acids. From germline, CDR1 is SGDLS and CDR2 YYNGEE. Here the CDR3 DNA reads TGTGCCAGCAGCGTAGAGATGGGGCGCACAGATACGCACTTC. It specifies CASSVEMGRTDTHF.

As to this clonotype: Mismatch with germline at one junction end may stem from a read error. The chain couples TRBV2 to TRBJ2-5; D gene ambiguous. The CDR3 is 15 residues long. Germline values: CDR1 SNHLY, CDR2 FYNNEI. The CDR3 loop reads CASSSHDGYQESQYF. The CDR3 nucleotides are TGTGCCAGCAGCTCACACGACGGCTACCAAGAGTCCCAGTACTTC. The full variable domain, in which reference TRBV2 and TRBJ2-5 provide the parts outside the CDR3, is EPEVTQTPSHQVTQMGQEVILRCVPISNHLYFYWYRQILGQKVEFLVSFYNNEISEKSEIFDDQFSVERPDGSNFTLKIRSTKLEDSAMYFCASSSHDGYQESQYFGPGTRLLVL.

This clonotype was counted at least ten times. The J gene is TRBJ1-6, the V gene TRBV4-3, with D tentatively TRBD1 (6 bases). Germline CDR1 is LGHNA and CDR2 is YSLEER. The CDR3 loop spans 17 amino acids. Trimming removed 0 bases at V and 5 bases at J, with 14 bases between. CDR3 loop: CASSQDLLPGDNSPLHF. As DNA, the CDR3 is TGCGCCAGCAGCCAAGATCTCCTACCAGGGGATAATTCACCCCTCCACTTT.

As to this clonotype: Given the absence of the conserved phenylalanine or tryptophan at the CDR3 end, a read error is likely. The V and J genes are TRBV7-2 and TRBJ2-5, with D perhaps given as TRBD1 or TRBD2 (6 bases each). This CDR3 comprises 14 residues. Germline CDR1 and CDR2: SGHTA and FQGNSA. As DNA, the CDR3 is TGTGCCAGCAGGACGACAGGAGGGTCGGAGATCCAGTACCTC. It encodes CASRTTGGSEIQYL.

V gene TRBV24-1 combines with J gene TRBJ2-7; 8 bases agree with TRBD1. This CDR3 is 16 amino acids long. Trimming cost V 5 bases and J 2 bases; bases outside gene matches: 10. Germline loops: CDR1 KGHDR, CDR2 SFDVKD. In DNA, the CDR3 is TGTGCCACCAGTGCTGTGGCAGGGGGCCTCCCCTACGAGCAGTACTTC. Translated, it gives CATSAVAGGLPYEQYF.

With respect to this clonotype: An end of the junction differs from the germline gene, which may be a read error. The chain has TRBV5-1 and TRBJ2-1; D is unclear. The CDR3 has 14 amino acids. The germline V gene has CDR1 SGHRS and CDR2 YFSETQ. The CDR3 DNA is TGTGCCAGCAGCTTCCAGCCTGAGGTTAATGAGCAGTTCTTC. It encodes CASSFQPEVNEQFF.

This clonotype was recorded only once. J is TRBJ2-3 and V is TRBV19; maybe TRBD2 (6 bases). The CDR3 spans 16 residues. Germline V gene lookup returns CDR1 LNHDA and CDR2 SQIVND (reference sequence). Deletions cut 3 bases from V and 8 bases from J, with 21 bases between. This CDR3 reads CASSISSAGNKPTQYF. DNA of the CDR3: TGTGCCAGTAGTATTAGCAGCGCGGGAAACAAGCCTACGCAGTATTTT.

In this sample, this clonotype turned up many times. CDR3 loop: CASSPDSTDTQYF. DNA of the CDR3: TGTGCCAGTAGTCCGGACAGCACAGATACGCAGTATTTT. The gene calls are TRBV19 and TRBJ2-3; D is unresolved. Trimming stripped 5 bases from V and 0 bases from J, with 6 bases between. The CDR3 totals 13 residues. CDR1 is LNHDA and CDR2 is SQIVND in the germline V gene (reference sequence).

The DNA of the CDR3 is TGTGCCAGTAGCCTACAGGGATATCAGCCCCAGCATTTT. Its translation is CASSLQGYQPQHF. The V and J genes are TRBV19 and TRBJ1-5, with a possible D match to TRBD1 (6 bases). The CDR3 has 13 residues. Per the germline V gene, CDR1 is LNHDA and CDR2 is SQIVND (reference sequence). V was cut by 6 bases and J by 5 bases, with 11 bases left in between. The full variable domain, its missing parts supplied by reference TRBV19 and TRBJ1-5, is DGGITQSPKYLFRKEGQNVTLSCEQNLNHDAMYWYRQDPGQGLRLIYYSQIVNDFQKGDIAEGYSVSREKKESFPLTVTSAQKNPTAFYLCASSLQGYQPQHFGDGTRLSIL.